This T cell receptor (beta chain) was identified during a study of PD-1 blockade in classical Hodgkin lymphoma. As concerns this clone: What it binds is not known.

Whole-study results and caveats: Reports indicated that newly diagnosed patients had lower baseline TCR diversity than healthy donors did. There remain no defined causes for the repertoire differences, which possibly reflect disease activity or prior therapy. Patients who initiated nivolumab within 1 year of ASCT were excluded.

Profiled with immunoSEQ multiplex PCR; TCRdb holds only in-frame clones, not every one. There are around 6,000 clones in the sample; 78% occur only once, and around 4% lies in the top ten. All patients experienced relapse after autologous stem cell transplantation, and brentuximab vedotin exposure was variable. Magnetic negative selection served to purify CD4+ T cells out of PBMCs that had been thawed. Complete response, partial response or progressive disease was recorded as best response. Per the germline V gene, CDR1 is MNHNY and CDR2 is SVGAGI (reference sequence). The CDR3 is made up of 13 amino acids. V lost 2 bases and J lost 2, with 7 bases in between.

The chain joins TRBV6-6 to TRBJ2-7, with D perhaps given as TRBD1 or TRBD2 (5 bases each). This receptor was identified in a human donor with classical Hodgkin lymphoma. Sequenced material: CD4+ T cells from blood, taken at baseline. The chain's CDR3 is CASSYPGPYEQYF. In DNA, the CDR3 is TGTGCCAGCAGTTACCCGGGACCCTACGAGCAGTACTTC.